A single sample gave rise to the 17 T cell receptor beta chains below, sequenced in a study of Ad26.COV2.S vaccination and SARS-CoV-2 variants. Indicated treatment: over 15 received Ad26.COV2.S at low or high dose, single or two shots; about 5 received placebo; per-sample allocation not given. The samples date from day 63 after the first vaccine or placebo injection. Only in-frame clones appear in the TCRdb table, and some are missing; sequencing was by immunoSEQ multiplex PCR. Among 300,000 to 350,000 clones listed, 75% to 90% were seen once. The starting material was peripheral blood, obtained in a trial of Ad26.COV2.S vaccine versus placebo. These receptors were taken from a person between 18 and 65 years old who received the Ad26.COV2.S COVID-19 vaccine or a placebo.

Notes on this clone: Since a much larger clone is just one base distant, this may be a read error. The chain employs TRBV5-1 and TRBJ2-1; D remains unclear. The V gene lost 3 bases and the J gene lost 7 bases, with 8 bases spanning the gap. The CDR3 is 12 amino acids. Germline V lookup: CDR1 SGHRS, CDR2 YFSETQ. CDR3 sequence reads: CASSWDGNEQFF. DNA of the CDR3: TGCGCCAGCAGCTGGGATGGGAATGAGCAGTTCTTC.

The CDR3 here is CASSQDLGYTGELFF. CDR3 nucleotide sequence: TGCGCCAGCAGCCAAGATCTGGGGTACACCGGGGAGCTGTTTTTT. The V gene is TRBV4-3, the J gene TRBJ2-2; D unresolved. Germline V gene lookup returns CDR1 LGHNA and CDR2 YSLEER. The germline V and J ends were trimmed by 0 bases and 3 bases, with 8 bases remaining between them. The CDR3 sequence is 15 residues long.

The rearrangement joins TRBV6-6 to TRBJ1-5; the D is unclear. V lost 5 bases to trimming and J lost 4 bases, with 9 bases between them. This CDR3 comprises 13 residues. CDR1 is MNHNY and CDR2 is SVGAGI in the germline V gene (reference sequence). As DNA, the CDR3 is TGTGCCAGCAGTCCCCGCCAAAATCAGCCCCAGCATTTT. This translates into CASSPRQNQPQHF.

The rearrangement uses TRBV2 and TRBJ2-7; no clear D gene. The V end was cut by 6 bases, the J end by 1 base, with 4 bases between. The CDR3 spans 11 residues. Germline lookup yields CDR1 SNHLY and CDR2 FYNNEI. For the CDR3, the DNA is TGTGCCAGCAGGGTTTCCTACGAGCAGTACTTC. Its translation: CASRVSYEQYF.

The rearrangement joins TRBV5-1 to TRBJ2-7, with D possibly TRBD2 on 6 matching bases. The germline CDR1 and CDR2 sequences are SGHRS and YFSETQ. The CDR3 contains 15 residues. Between the trimmed V and J ends, which lost 1 base and 7 bases, there was a span of 18 bases. Here the CDR3 reads CASSLTPGEAREQYF. The CDR3, as DNA: TGCGCCAGCAGCTTGACGCCGGGAGAGGCGCGAGAGCAGTACTTC. Full variable domain (rest looked up from reference TRBV5-1 and TRBJ2-7): KAGVTQTPRYLIKTRGQQVTLSCSPISGHRSVSWYQQTPGQGLQFLFEYFSETQRNKGNFPGRFSGRQFSNSRSEMNVSTLELGDSALYLCASSLTPGEAREQYFGPGTRLTVT.

The rearrangement joins TRBV18 to TRBJ1-6, with TRBD1 identical over 8 bases. V lost 4 bases and J lost 9; bases outside the gene matches: 8. The CDR3 extends over 15 amino acids. Germline CDR1 KGHSH, CDR2 LQKENI. Here the CDR3 reads CASSLSGQESSPLHF. CDR3 bases: TGTGCCAGCTCACTGTCGGGACAGGAGTCTTCACCCCTCCACTTT.

The chain recombines TRBV28 with TRBJ1-1, with no clear D. Trimming cost V 10 bases and J 2 bases, with 8 bases left between them. Germline V gene lookup returns CDR1 MDHEN and CDR2 SYDVKM. The CDR3 sequence is 11 residues long. CDR3 residues: CATVENTEAFF. CDR3 nucleotides: TGTGCCACCGTCGAAAACACTGAAGCTTTCTTT.

This clone was observed a few times. J is TRBJ1-2 and V is TRBV2, with TRBD1 matching over 8 bases. Germline values: CDR1 SNHLY, CDR2 FYNNEI. V shed 4 bases and J 5 bases; nucleotides not matched to a gene: 9. The length of the CDR3 is 15 residues. CDR3 residues: CASSADREGWYGYTF. In nucleotides, the CDR3 is TGTGCCAGCAGTGCGGACAGGGAGGGTTGGTATGGCTACACCTTC.

The rearrangement joins TRBV29-1 to TRBJ2-7; D might be TRBD1 or TRBD2, each matching 6 bases. The CDR3 is made up of 12 amino acids. The germline V gene encodes CDR1 SQVTM and CDR2 ANQGSEA. V was shortened by 7 bases and J by 6 bases, with 16 bases between the two germline ends. CDR3 loop: CSARGAALEQYF. As DNA, the CDR3 is TGCAGCGCGAGGGGGGCAGCACTCGAGCAGTACTTC.

Written as DNA, the CDR3 is TGTGCCAGCAGCCAAGGCTCTAGCGGGAGGACGTGGAATGAGCAGTTCTTC. Protein: CASSQGSSGRTWNEQFF. V is TRBV14 and J is TRBJ2-1; 11 nucleotides agree with TRBD2. CDR1 is SGHDN and CDR2 is FVKESK in the germline V gene. V was pared by 1 base and J by 7 bases, with 9 bases of the junction left unmatched. CDR3 size: 17 residues.

The chain recombines TRBV2 with TRBJ2-7; 8 bases line up with TRBD2. The CDR3 consists of 11 residues. The germline CDR1 and CDR2 sequences are SNHLY and FYNNEI. V trimming: 7 bases; J trimming: 4 bases; junction bases outside the gene matches: 0. The CDR3, as DNA: TGTGCCAGCACTAGCGGGTACGAGCAGTACTTC. It translates to CASTSGYEQYF.

The CDR3 bases are TGTGCCAGCAGCTTAGGGGCAGGGGTAGAGACCCAGTACTTC. Its translation is CASSLGAGVETQYF. This chain joins TRBV7-2 and TRBJ2-5; TRBD1 might be the D (6 bases). The CDR3 consists of 14 residues. Germline lookup yields CDR1 SGHTA and CDR2 FQGNSA. V was cut by 1 base and J by 4 bases, with 10 bases left in between.

The rearrangement uses TRBV6-4 and TRBJ1-2; 7 bases align to TRBD1. V lost 2 bases to trimming and J lost 5 bases; unmatched junction nucleotides: 14. Germline V gene lookup returns CDR1 MRHNA and CDR2 SNTAGT. The CDR3 loop spans 17 amino acids. The CDR3 coding sequence is TGTGCCAGCAGTGACGGAGGGTCAGCAACAGGGGTTTATGGCTACACCTTC. It encodes CASSDGGSATGVYGYTF.

This clone was detected once. The chain has TRBV13 and TRBJ2-2; weak D call: TRBD2 (5 bases). The V gene's germline CDR1 is PRHDT and CDR2 FYEKMQ (reference sequence). V lost 2 bases to trimming and J lost 6 bases, with 10 bases between them. The CDR3 runs to 14 residues. CDR3 protein: CASSLSLDAGELFF. CDR3 nucleotides: TGTGCCAGCAGCTTATCACTAGACGCCGGGGAGCTGTTTTTT.

This clone was seen only once. V gene TRBV5-4 combines with J gene TRBJ2-6; TRBD1 or TRBD2 may be the D gene (5 bases each). CDR1 and CDR2 (germline): SGHNT, YYREEE (reference sequence). V was cut by 4 bases and J by 0 bases, with 14 bases left in between. This CDR3 is 17 amino acids long. In nucleotides, the CDR3 is TGTGCCAGCAGCCTGGGGACGTTTAGCTCTGGGGCCAACGTCCTGACTTTC. This gives the protein CASSLGTFSSGANVLTF. The full variable domain, with the rest looked up from reference TRBV5-4 and TRBJ2-6, is ETGVTQSPTHLIKTRGQQVTLRCSSQSGHNTVSWYQQALGQGPQFIFQYYREEENGRGNFPPRFSGLQFPNYSSELNVNALELDDSALYLCASSLGTFSSGANVLTFGAGSRLTVL.

This clone was counted a few times. The chain employs TRBV2 and TRBJ1-1; D possibly corresponds to TRBD1 (5 bases). The length of the CDR3 is 14 residues. Looked up from germline, CDR1 is SNHLY and CDR2 is FYNNEI. Deletions cut 6 bases from V and 0 bases from J, with 11 bases between. CDR3 nucleotides: TGTGCCAGCAGAAACAGGACCATGAACACTGAAGCTTTCTTT. It is translated as CASRNRTMNTEAFF.

J is TRBJ2-7 and V is TRBV28, with D perhaps matching TRBD1 or TRBD2 (5 bases each). With 4 bases removed from V and 2 bases from J, the gap between germline ends came to 15 bases. Germline V lookup: CDR1 MDHEN, CDR2 SYDVKM. CDR3 length: 15 residues. CDR3 sequence (DNA): TGTGCCAGCAGTTCTCAGGGAGAGGTTCCCTACGAGCAGTACTTC. It yields the protein CASSSQGEVPYEQYF. Full variable domain (missing parts from reference TRBV28 and TRBJ2-7): DVKVTQSSRYLVKRTGEKVFLECVQDMDHENMFWYRQDPGLGLRLIYFSYDVKMKEKGDIPEGYSVSREKKERFSLILESASTNQTSMYLCASSSQGEVPYEQYFGPGTRLTVT.